This T cell receptor (beta chain) originates from a study of memory CD4+ T cells and cytomegalovirus serostatus. Study-wide context: Healthy Belgian adult donors included about nine CMV-positive and 24 CMV-negative people. General study points: Suggested: most of the CMV-linked TCR signature lies in CD4+ memory cells. Of approximately 160 reported CMV TCRbeta sequences, 67 were found in memory CD4+ repertoires.

The germline CDR1 and CDR2 sequences are SGHRS and YFSETQ. Trimming removed 1 base at V and 6 bases at J, with 11 bases between. The CDR3 runs 14 residues. This clone was seen a single time. Its antigen is unknown. Per the original methods: Out-of-frame sequences were removed, leaving roughly 2,200,000 distinct TCRbeta sequences. Sequencing was performed with immunoSEQ multiplex PCR; in TCRdb, only in-frame clones are kept and a portion is missing. V and J calls and clone size come straight from that table; D and trimming were deduced from the DNA. This table has about 61,000 clones, approximately 78% appearing once. Single viable CD3+CD4+CD8-CD45RO+ cells were sorted as the memory CD4+ T cells.

This TCR derives from an adult in good health and CMV-seronegative. The chain links TRBV5-1 to TRBJ2-1; D ambiguous. The specimen sequenced was memory CD4+ T cells from blood. CDR3 residues: CASSLRGEVNEQFF. DNA of the CDR3: TGCGCCAGCAGCTTGAGAGGTGAGGTCAATGAGCAGTTCTTC.